This TCR beta chain comes out of a study of memory CD4+ T cells and cytomegalovirus serostatus. For the study at large: Healthy Belgian adult donors included roughly ten CMV-positive and some 25 CMV-negative people. Findings of the study overall: Suggested: most of the CMV-linked TCR signature lies in CD4+ memory cells.

Single viable CD3+CD4+CD8-CD45RO+ cells were sorted as the memory CD4+ T cells. TCRdb's table, derived via immunoSEQ multiplex PCR, lists solely in-frame clones and lacks some. Here the sample spans over 65,000 clones, approximately 84% being singletons. This clone was counted only a few times. Its antigen is unidentified. Source material: memory CD4+ T cells from blood. The receptor comes from an adult in good health and CMV-seronegative.

The CDR3 DNA sequence: TGTGCCAGCAGCTTCACCGCCTACGAGCAGTACTTC. Translation gives CASSFTAYEQYF. This rearrangement joins TRBV7-9 to TRBJ2-7; D is unresolved. The CDR3 has 12 residues. V was shortened by 3 bases and J by 2 bases, with 5 bases between the two germline ends. Germline V gene sequence: CDR1 SEHNR, CDR2 FQNEAQ (reference sequence).